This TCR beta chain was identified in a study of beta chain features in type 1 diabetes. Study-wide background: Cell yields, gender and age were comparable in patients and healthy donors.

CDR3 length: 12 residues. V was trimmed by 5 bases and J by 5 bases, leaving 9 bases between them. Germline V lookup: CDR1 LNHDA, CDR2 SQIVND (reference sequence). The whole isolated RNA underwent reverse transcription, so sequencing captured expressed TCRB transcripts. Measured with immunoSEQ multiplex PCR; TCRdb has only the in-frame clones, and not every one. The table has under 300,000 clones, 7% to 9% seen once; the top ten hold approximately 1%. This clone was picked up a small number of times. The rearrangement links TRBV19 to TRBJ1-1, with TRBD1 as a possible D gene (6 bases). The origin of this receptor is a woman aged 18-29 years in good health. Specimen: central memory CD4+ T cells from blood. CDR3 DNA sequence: TGTGCCAGTAGTCCAACAGGGACTGAAGCTTTCTTT. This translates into CASSPTGTEAFF. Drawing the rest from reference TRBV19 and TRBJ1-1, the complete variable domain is DGGITQSPKYLFRKEGQNVTLSCEQNLNHDAMYWYRQDPGQGLRLIYYSQIVNDFQKGDIAEGYSVSREKKESFPLTVTSAQKNPTAFYLCASSPTGTEAFFGQGTRLTVV.